This T cell receptor (beta chain) comes out of a study of blood T cells in healthy people across ages. A second 7 to 11 cycle PCR used barcoded and J-beta primers. TCRdb re-called the 5' RACE reads through MiXCR, storing one row per CDR3 protein. The table has some 320,000 distinct CDR3 sequences, 27% seen once; the top ten hold about 30%. General study results and limits: Naive CD4+ cells and diversity were both higher in long-lived donors than in aged donors.

Germline V gives CDR1 SEHNR, CDR2 FQNEAQ (reference sequence). Trimming shortened V by 3 bases and J by 0 bases, and 15 bases separated the two germline ends. The CDR3 contains 17 residues. This clonotype has a handful of counts. As yet, its antigen is unknown. The chain links TRBV7-9 to TRBJ1-3, with D uncertain. The receptor was derived from a woman between 65 and 79 years old in good health. Sequenced sample: blood. The CDR3 spells CASSFPTPTFSGNTIYF. The CDR3, as DNA: TGTGCCAGCAGCTTCCCTACCCCGACGTTCTCTGGAAACACCATATATTTT.